These 8 T cell receptor beta chains originate from one sample sequenced in a study of T cell repertoires in cytomegalovirus infection. TCRdb processed the reads anew with MiXCR; each CDR3 protein has one entry. The data contain 450,000 to 650,000 distinct CDR3 sequences, under 45% of them singletons. Their recognized antigens are unknown. Sequenced here: cultured PBMCs, sampled from culture after CMV antigen stimulation. These receptor sequences come from a human donor in good health (CMV status not recorded). Some clones in this sample may be carry-over from other donors' samples.

This chain joins TRBV7-9 and TRBJ1-1; the D gene is possibly TRBD1 (6 bases). The CDR3 spans 13 residues. The germline V and J ends were trimmed by 0 bases and 7 bases, with 9 bases remaining between them. CDR1 SEHNR and CDR2 FQNEAQ come from the germline V gene (reference sequence). The CDR3 region is CASSLARGNEAFF. The CDR3 DNA sequence: TGTGCCAGCAGCTTAGCCAGGGGTAATGAAGCTTTCTTT.

This clonotype appeared a few times. This sequence joins TRBV6-6 and TRBJ2-7; no reliable D call. The CDR3 runs 16 residues. With 2 bases removed from V and 7 bases from J, the gap between germline ends came to 21 bases. Germline V gene data show CDR1 as MNHNY and CDR2 as SVGAGI (reference sequence). CDR3 residues: CASSYPPDTVVGEQYF. CDR3 coding DNA: TGTGCCAGCAGTTACCCACCAGATACCGTGGTTGGGGAGCAGTACTTC.

This chain joins TRBV7-2 and TRBJ2-4, with D hard to call. The V end was cut by 1 base, the J end by 7 bases, with 8 bases between. CDR3 size: 13 residues. CDR1 SGHTA and CDR2 FQGNSA come from the germline V gene. Here the CDR3 reads CASSLGGRNIQYF. CDR3 DNA: TGTGCCAGCAGCTTAGGGGGTAGGAACATTCAGTACTTC.

This clonotype was counted only a few times. The CDR3 DNA is TGTGCCAGTAGTGGTTTGGCGGCTAGCGAGGAAGAGACCCAGTACTTC. Protein sequence: CASSGLAASEEETQYF. The chain has TRBV19 and TRBJ2-5, with D possibly TRBD2 on 6 matching bases. The germline gives CDR1 LNHDA, CDR2 SQIVND (reference sequence). Trimming took 5 bases from V and 3 from J, leaving 19 bases between them. The CDR3 sequence is 16 residues long.

This clonotype showed up just a few times. This chain connects TRBV11-2 to TRBJ2-3; D gene uncertain. The germline CDR1 and CDR2 sequences are SGHAT and FQNNGV. With 1 base removed from V and 4 bases from J, the gap between germline ends came to 12 bases. The CDR3 has 15 amino acids. CDR3 residues: CASSLVWPGPDTQYF. For the CDR3, the DNA is TGTGCCAGCAGCTTAGTTTGGCCGGGTCCAGATACGCAGTATTTT.

The chain employs TRBV7-2 and TRBJ1-1, with D possibly matching TRBD1 (5 bases). Germline values: CDR1 SGHTA, CDR2 FQGNSA. With 4 bases removed from V and 0 bases from J, the gap between germline ends came to 9 bases. This CDR3 has 14 residues. The CDR3 region has the DNA TGTGCCAGCAGCTACAGGATAATGAACACTGAAGCTTTCTTT. This translates into CASSYRIMNTEAFF. The complete variable domain, with remaining parts taken from reference TRBV7-2 and TRBJ1-1, reads GAGVSQSPSNKVTEKGKDVELRCDPISGHTALYWYRQSLGQGLEFLIYFQGNSAPDKSGLPSDRFSAERTGGSVSTLTIQRTQQEDSAVYLCASSYRIMNTEAFFGQGTRLTVV.

This clonotype appeared a few times. CDR3 in amino acids: CASSFYQEQYF. The CDR3 DNA reads TGTGCCAGCAGCTTCTACCAGGAGCAGTACTTC. The rearrangement uses TRBV7-2 and TRBJ2-7; no clear D. This CDR3 region has 11 residues. Trimming stripped 3 bases from V and 7 bases from J, with 7 bases between. Germline CDR1 reads SGHTA; CDR2 reads FQGNSA.

In its sample, this clonotype was seen a few times. The CDR3 is CASRKGRSYNEQFF. CDR3 sequence (DNA): TGTGCCAGCAGGAAGGGCCGCTCCTACAATGAGCAGTTCTTC. The chain recombines TRBV27 with TRBJ2-1; D gene unclear. The germline V gene encodes CDR1 MNHEY and CDR2 SMNVEV (reference sequence). This CDR3 comprises 14 residues. Trimming stripped 6 bases from V and 0 bases from J, with 9 bases between.